This T cell receptor (beta chain) appears in the sequencing data of a study of shared clonotypes between healthy human individuals. Clones were read by immunoSEQ multiplex PCR, and TCRdb kept only the in-frame ones, dropping some. The sample contains about 510,000 clones, about three quarters of which appear only once. V was cut by 1 base and J by 4 bases, with 11 bases left in between. The CDR3 contains 15 residues. Germline V gives CDR1 LNHDA, CDR2 SQIVND (reference sequence). The TCR comes from a woman aged 40 to 50 in good health. Some clones in this sample may be carry-over from other donors' samples. Sequenced: PBMCs. The chain combines TRBV19 with TRBJ1-5, with D possibly being TRBD1 (5 bases). The CDR3 nucleotides read TGTGCCAGTAGTATAGGGGCGGGACTTAATCAGCCCCAGCATTTT. It translates to CASSIGAGLNQPQHF. Supplemented by reference TRBV19 and TRBJ1-5, the full variable domain reads DGGITQSPKYLFRKEGQNVTLSCEQNLNHDAMYWYRQDPGQGLRLIYYSQIVNDFQKGDIAEGYSVSREKKESFPLTVTSAQKNPTAFYLCASSIGAGLNQPQHFGDGTRLSIL.